These 15 T cell receptor beta chains came from one sample sequenced in a study of cytomegalovirus exposure and HLA in healthy donors (dated by TCRdb to about 2017). Receptor libraries were prepared by the immunoSEQ multiplex PCR assay. TCRdb mirrors the immuneACCESS table, restricted to in-frame sequences. Some clones are absent from its copies; in checked studies, under half trace to an unresolved V gene, and the reason for the others is unknown. Here the sample has more than 150,000 clones; more than 80% occur a single time. The ten largest clones represent roughly 7% of the sample. Material for sequencing was PBMCs. The receptors originated from a man aged 18-30 years in good health and CMV-seropositive.

The chain employs TRBV11-2 and TRBJ2-7; no clear D. The CDR3 is 13 residues long. The germline gives CDR1 SGHAT, CDR2 FQNNGV. Trimming took off 5 bases at V and 0 bases at J, with 8 bases between the two ends. The DNA of the CDR3 is TGTGCCAGCAGCGCCACATTCTCCTACGAGCAGTACTTC. Encoded protein: CASSATFSYEQYF.

The chain is built from TRBV2 and TRBJ1-1; a possible D gene is TRBD1 (5 bases). The germline CDR1 and CDR2 sequences are SNHLY and FYNNEI. CDR3 length: 13 residues. V gave up 0 bases and J gave up 8 bases, with 10 bases separating them. The CDR3 is CASSEARGSEAFF. The CDR3 DNA is TGTGCCAGCAGTGAAGCAAGGGGAAGCGAAGCTTTCTTT.

The CDR3 here is CAVRGYQETQYF. DNA of the CDR3: TGCGCCGTTAGGGGGTACCAAGAGACCCAGTACTTC. The rearrangement joins TRBV29-1 to TRBJ2-5; a weak D match, TRBD1 (6 bases). Germline loops: CDR1 SQVTM, CDR2 ANQGSEA. This CDR3 is 12 amino acids long.

This clone came up once. The rearrangement uses TRBV23-1 and TRBJ2-3, with 10 nucleotides matching TRBD1. TRBV23-1 is reported as an ORF; its role is uncertain. After removal of 6 bases from V and 4 bases from J, the junction contained 10 bases not matched to a gene. The CDR3 is 16 amino acids. CDR3 amino acids: CASSGKTGGIADTQYF. The CDR3 bases are TGCGCCAGCAGCGGTAAGACAGGGGGCATCGCAGATACGCAGTATTTT.

The V gene is TRBV5-1, the J gene TRBJ2-7; 10 bases map to TRBD2. V lost 0 bases and J lost 6; bases outside the gene matches: 21. The CDR3 is 20 amino acids. Germline CDR1 SGHRS, CDR2 YFSETQ. CDR3 residues: CASSLDLAGVGAFLSLEQYF. The CDR3 coding sequence is TGCGCCAGCAGCTTGGATCTAGCGGGAGTGGGGGCCTTTTTATCACTCGAGCAGTACTTC.

V and J are TRBV28 and TRBJ1-2; D uncertain. V was pared by 7 bases and J by 7 bases, with 16 bases between. CDR3 size: 13 residues. Looked up from germline, CDR1 is MDHEN and CDR2 is SYDVKM. CDR3 sequence: CASIGVSFSGYTF. The DNA of the CDR3 is TGTGCCAGCATCGGGGTATCATTCTCTGGCTACACCTTC.

V and J are TRBV7-9 and TRBJ2-5; TRBD2 matches 7 bases. CDR1 is SEHNR and CDR2 is FQNEAQ in the germline V gene (reference sequence). V dropped 3 bases and J dropped 5; count of bases not matched to a gene: 3. The CDR3 runs 13 residues. This CDR3 is CASSFGGLETQYF. The CDR3 nucleotides read TGTGCCAGCAGCTTCGGGGGGTTGGAGACCCAGTACTTC. The variable domain in full, completed from reference TRBV7-9 and TRBJ2-5, reads DTGVSQNPRHKITKRGQNVTFRCDPISEHNRLYWYRQTLGQGPEFLTYFQNEAQLEKSRLLSDRFSAERPKGSFSTLEIQRTEQGDSAMYLCASSFGGLETQYFGPGTRLLVL.

The rearrangement links TRBV14 to TRBJ1-2, with no clear D. From germline, CDR1 is SGHDN and CDR2 FVKESK. V was shortened by 4 bases and J by 4 bases, with 7 bases between the two germline ends. CDR3 length: 12 residues. The CDR3 region has the DNA TGTGCCAGCAGCCCCCGGGGCTATGGCTACACCTTC. Translation: CASSPRGYGYTF.

The V and J genes are TRBV19 and TRBJ1-1; D perhaps matches TRBD1 (5 bases). The germline V gene has CDR1 LNHDA and CDR2 SQIVND (reference sequence). The V end was cut by 3 bases, the J end by 0 bases, with 14 bases between. This CDR3 region has 16 residues. CDR3 nucleotide sequence: TGTGCCAGTAGTATCGGAGGGCGGGGCCTGAACACTGAAGCTTTCTTT. Translated: CASSIGGRGLNTEAFF.

The rearrangement links TRBV19 to TRBJ2-6, with 7 bases identical to TRBD1. The V gene end was trimmed by 8 bases and the J gene end by 4 bases; junction bases not matched to a gene: 11. Germline assignment: CDR1 LNHDA and CDR2 SQIVND (reference sequence). The CDR3 length is 16 residues. CDR3 amino acids: CASYDRERRGANVLTF. The CDR3 DNA reads as TGTGCCAGTTACGACAGGGAGAGGCGCGGGGCCAACGTCCTGACTTTC.

The chain recombines TRBV6-1 with TRBJ1-5; 9 bases fit TRBD1. CDR3 length: 14 residues. V dropped 6 bases and J dropped 0; count of bases not matched to a gene: 0. CDR1 is MNHNS, CDR2 SASEGT, per germline. Written as DNA, the CDR3 is TGTGCCAGCAGGGACAGGGGTAGCAATCAGCCCCAGCATTTT. It encodes CASRDRGSNQPQHF.

This clone appeared once. The gene calls are TRBV4-2 and TRBJ2-7, with 10 bases identical to TRBD1. Trimming cost V 3 bases and J 4 bases; bases outside gene matches: 6. The germline V gene has CDR1 LGHNA and CDR2 YNFKEQ. This CDR3 has 15 amino acids. The CDR3 spells CASSQVGTGDYEQYF. The CDR3 coding sequence is TGTGCCAGCAGCCAGGTCGGGACAGGGGATTACGAGCAGTACTTC.

This clone was seen a few times. The chain combines TRBV27 with TRBJ2-1; no reliable D call. The ends were cut back, 4 bases at V and 5 bases at J, with 21 bases in the middle. This CDR3 spans 17 amino acids. Germline V gene data show CDR1 as MNHEY and CDR2 as SMNVEV (reference sequence). This CDR3 is CASSSYLSPARDNEQFF. The CDR3 DNA follows: TGTGCCAGCAGTTCCTATCTAAGTCCCGCACGGGACAATGAGCAGTTCTTC.

This clone came up once. The V and J genes are TRBV7-2 and TRBJ1-5; TRBD1 is a possible D gene (5 bases). The germline V gene encodes CDR1 SGHTA and CDR2 FQGNSA. V lost 1 base to trimming and J lost 4 bases, with 11 bases between them. The CDR3 is 15 amino acids. The CDR3 loop is CASSLGRAGNQPQHF. In DNA, the CDR3 is TGTGCCAGCAGCTTAGGCAGGGCTGGGAATCAGCCCCAGCATTTT.

V and J are TRBV28 and TRBJ1-2; tentative D call: TRBD1 (5 bases). The CDR3 covers 15 residues. V shed 4 bases and J shed 2 bases, with 14 bases lying between them. CDR1 is MDHEN, CDR2 SYDVKM, per germline. The CDR3 is CASSSRAGGNYGYTF. CDR3 coding DNA: TGTGCCAGCAGTTCCCGGGCGGGGGGAAACTATGGCTACACCTTC.